The 4 T cell receptor beta chains below were found in one sample sequenced in a study of CD8 T cells in Susac syndrome. A quantity of about 0.45 to 1 ug RNA underwent reverse transcription using random hexamers. TCRdb recomputed calls from the immunoSEQ multiplex PCR reads with MiXCR, one row per CDR3 protein. The profile shows 130,000 to 150,000 distinct CDR3 sequences, 85% to 95% of them singletons. The sample comprised CD8+ T cells from PBMCs. These receptors originate from a human donor in good health.

The gene calls are TRBV3-1 and TRBJ1-2, with no clear D. The CDR3 is made up of 11 amino acids. The ends were cut back, 3 bases at V and 4 bases at J, with 3 bases in the middle. Germline assignment: CDR1 LGHDT and CDR2 YNNKEL (reference sequence). CDR3 in DNA: TGTGCCAGCAGCCACACCTATGGCTACACCTTC. Amino acids: CASSHTYGYTF. The whole variable domain, filled in from reference TRBV3-1 and TRBJ1-2, reads DTAVSQTPKYLVTQMGNDKSIKCEQNLGHDTMYWYKQDSKKFLKIMFSYNNKELIINETVPNRFSPKSPDKAHLNLHINSLELGDSAVYFCASSHTYGYTFGSGTRLTVV.

This chain uses TRBV24-1 with TRBJ1-2, with D perhaps TRBD1 (6 bases). From germline, CDR1 is KGHDR and CDR2 SFDVKD. The CDR3 extends over 14 amino acids. Trimming took 4 bases from V and 6 from J, leaving 14 bases between them. In nucleotides, the CDR3 is TGTGCCACCAGTGACCGCGACAGGCGGAATGGCTACACCTTC. The encoded protein is CATSDRDRRNGYTF.

V gene TRBV28 combines with J gene TRBJ2-7; 12 bases are a match to TRBD2. The junction had 6 bases not matched to a gene; V was cut back by 8 bases and J by 4 bases. Germline V gene lookup returns CDR1 MDHEN and CDR2 SYDVKM. CDR3 length: 14 amino acids. The CDR3 nucleotides are TGTGCCAGCGCTCTAGCGGGAGGGACGTACGAGCAGTACTTC. Its protein is CASALAGGTYEQYF.

The V gene is TRBV27, the J gene TRBJ1-2; D perhaps matches TRBD1 (6 bases). The germline V gene has CDR1 MNHEY and CDR2 SMNVEV (reference sequence). The CDR3 runs 15 residues. The V and J ends lost 2 bases and 6 bases respectively, with 16 bases between them. For the CDR3, the DNA is TGTGCCAGCAGTTTACTCAGGGGACGCGCAGATGGCTACACCTTC. Its translation: CASSLLRGRADGYTF.